Following are 22 T cell receptor beta chains from one sample sequenced in a study of blood T cells in healthy people across ages. The use of a sample-barcoded 5' primer and a J-beta primer mix characterized a second PCR of about 7 to 12 cycles. TCRdb independently ran MiXCR on the 5' RACE reads; one entry per CDR3 protein. The table includes some 860,000 distinct CDR3 sequences, 56% detected once. Sequencing input: blood. The receptors stem from a man aged 40-55 years in good health.

This clonotype was seen a few times. The J gene is TRBJ1-2, the V gene TRBV7-3, with 8 bases lining up with TRBD1. The CDR3 has 14 amino acids. Germline CDR1 and CDR2: SGHTA and FQGTGA. The V segment lost 2 bases and the J segment 6 bases; nucleotides outside the gene matches: 5. CDR3 residues: CASSLSGGGDGYTF. The DNA of the CDR3 is TGTGCCAGCAGCTTATCAGGGGGCGGGGATGGCTACACCTTC.

CDR3 bases: TGTGCCAGCAGCTTTCTGTCTAGCGGGGGGGGAGGTGTGCAGTACTTC. It encodes CASSFLSSGGGGVQYF. This rearrangement joins TRBV7-3 to TRBJ2-5; 12 nucleotides agree with TRBD2. V lost 3 bases, J lost 11 bases, and 13 bases stayed unmatched. From germline, CDR1 is SGHTA and CDR2 FQGTGA. The CDR3 length is 16 residues.

Comments on this clonotype: No conserved phenylalanine or tryptophan ends this CDR3, so it is likely a read error. The rearrangement links TRBV20-1 to TRBJ1-4; D call uncertain. The CDR3 has 15 amino acids. Between the trimmed V and J ends, which lost 3 bases and 3 bases, there was a span of 14 bases. The germline V gene encodes CDR1 DFQATT and CDR2 SNEGSKA (reference sequence). The CDR3 loop reads CSASSVREANEKLFS. The CDR3 DNA reads as TGCAGTGCTAGTTCTGTGCGGGAGGCTAATGAAAAACTGTTTTCT.

The rearrangement joins TRBV11-3 to TRBJ2-7, with D tentatively TRBD2 (5 bases). The CDR3 covers 17 residues. Germline loops: CDR1 SGHNT, CDR2 YENEEA. Trimming took 5 bases from V and 2 from J, leaving 22 bases between them. The CDR3 is CASSPGFTSQRTYEQYF. CDR3 sequence (DNA): TGTGCCAGCAGCCCGGGATTTACGTCCCAACGTACCTACGAGCAGTACTTC.

This clonotype has more than one count but fewer than ten. The chain has TRBV11-2 and TRBJ2-3; D is perhaps TRBD1 (5 bases). Germline CDR1 is SGHAT and CDR2 is FQNNGV. V lost 0 bases, J lost 2 bases, and 15 bases lay in between. The CDR3 is 17 residues long. CDR3 sequence reads: CASSLDTSRADTDTQYF. CDR3 DNA: TGTGCCAGCAGCTTAGATACCAGCAGGGCGGACACAGATACGCAGTATTTT.

V and J are TRBV7-6 and TRBJ2-3; D gene unclear. Trimming took 1 base from V and 6 from J, leaving 8 bases between them. Germline V gene data show CDR1 as SGHVS and CDR2 as FNYEAQ. CDR3 length: 13 residues. This CDR3 is CASSLEYGDTQYF. Written as DNA, the CDR3 is TGTGCCAGCAGCTTAGAGTACGGGGATACGCAGTATTTT.

This clonotype was detected a few times. J is TRBJ2-7 and V is TRBV21-1; the DNA was not compared with TRBD1, the D call given in the table. TRBV21-1 is described as a pseudogene. The CDR3 length is 15 residues. Here the CDR3 reads CASTHRDRGAHEQYF. For the CDR3, the DNA is TGTGCCAGCACCCACCGGGACAGGGGTGCCCACGAGCAGTACTTC.

This clonotype was counted a few times. The chain employs TRBV7-3 and TRBJ2-3; 7 bases agree with TRBD1. Trimming took 6 bases from V and 0 from J; bases not matched to a gene: 6. This CDR3 region has 15 residues. Germline CDR1 SGHTA, CDR2 FQGTGA. Written as DNA, the CDR3 is TGTGCCAGCAGACAGGGGATCACTAGCACAGATACGCAGTATTTT. Translation: CASRQGITSTDTQYF. The full variable domain, rest sourced from reference TRBV7-3 and TRBJ2-3, is GAGVSQTPSNKVTEKGKYVELRCDPISGHTALYWYRQSLGQGPEFLIYFQGTGAADDSGLPNDRFFAVRPEGSVSTLKIQRTERGDSAVYLCASRQGITSTDTQYFGPGTRLTVL.

V usage is TRBV25-1 and J usage is TRBJ2-6; TRBD2 matches at 7 bases. J lost 4 bases, V lost 1 base, and 7 bases had no gene match. This CDR3 contains 17 residues. Per germline, CDR1 MGHDK and CDR2 SYGVNS. The CDR3, as DNA: TGTGCCAGCAGTGAATTGGGGGAGGGATCCGGGGCCAACGTCCTGACTTTC. Encoded protein: CASSELGEGSGANVLTF.

V is TRBV2 and J is TRBJ2-1, with a possible D match to TRBD1 (6 bases). CDR1 is SNHLY and CDR2 is FYNNEI in the germline V gene. This CDR3 has 14 amino acids. V was cut by 6 bases and J by 6 bases, with 15 bases left in between. The CDR3 reads CASRGQGSGNEQFF. The CDR3, as DNA: TGTGCCAGCAGGGGTCAGGGGTCTGGCAATGAGCAGTTCTTC.

The J gene is TRBJ2-1, the V gene TRBV4-3; no definite D call. The CDR3 runs 13 residues. Trimming stripped 2 bases from V and 10 bases from J, with 12 bases between. CDR1 and CDR2 from the germline V gene are LGHNA and YSLEER. The DNA of the CDR3 is TGCGCCAGCAGCCAAAACCCCTCGACGGAGCAGTTCTTC. Translation gives CASSQNPSTEQFF.

The chain has TRBV7-6 and TRBJ2-7, with 15 bases aligning to TRBD2. The V gene end was trimmed by 8 bases and the J gene end by 4 bases; junction bases not matched to a gene: 9. The CDR3 extends over 16 amino acids. CDR1 is SGHVS and CDR2 is FNYEAQ in the germline V gene. The CDR3 loop is CASGGTSGRTGYEQYF. CDR3 DNA: TGTGCCAGCGGGGGGACTAGCGGGAGGACCGGTTACGAGCAGTACTTC.

This clonotype occurred a few times. This chain links TRBV27 with TRBJ2-7; TRBD2 is a possible D gene (5 bases). The V end was cut by 2 bases, the J end by 2 bases, with 10 bases between. Germline-derived CDR1 and CDR2 are MNHEY and SMNVEV (reference sequence). This CDR3 contains 14 residues. CDR3: CASSLAGPPYEQYF. In nucleotides, the CDR3 is TGTGCCAGCAGTTTAGCGGGTCCTCCCTACGAGCAGTACTTC.

The chain links TRBV20-1 to TRBJ2-7; D might be TRBD2 (5 bases). The V gene lost 8 bases and the J gene lost 4 bases, with 15 bases spanning the gap. This CDR3 spans 12 amino acids. Germline V CDR1 and CDR2: DFQATT, SNEGSKA (reference sequence). The CDR3 region is CSPWLDYYEQYF. The CDR3 DNA reads as TGCAGTCCCTGGCTCGACTATTACGAGCAGTACTTC.

This clonotype was recorded only once. The V call is TRBV6-5, the J call TRBJ2-1; 8 bases line up with TRBD2. CDR1 and CDR2 (germline): MNHEY, SVGAGI. J was trimmed by 6 bases and V by 6 bases; bases with no gene match: 7. The CDR3 covers 14 residues. DNA of the CDR3: TGTGCCAGCAGCTCGGGACTAGAGACCAATGAGCAGTTCTTC. Protein product: CASSSGLETNEQFF.

V is TRBV5-1 and J is TRBJ2-3, with a possible D match to TRBD1 (7 bases). This CDR3 is built from 16 residues. From germline, CDR1 is SGHRS and CDR2 YFSETQ. Trimming cost V 5 bases and J 6 bases, with 22 bases left between them. The CDR3 coding sequence is TGCGCCAGCAGTCTTGACAGGGAGGTCCCATTGGATACGCAGTATTTT. This encodes CASSLDREVPLDTQYF.

This chain joins TRBV25-1 and TRBJ2-2; D is ambiguous. Germline-derived CDR1 and CDR2 are MGHDK and SYGVNS. The CDR3 spans 15 residues. V lost 6 bases to trimming and J lost 0 bases, with 11 bases between them. CDR3 sequence (DNA): TGTGCCAGCAGGCCAAGTCGACCGAACACCGGGGAGCTGTTTTTT. Translating gives CASRPSRPNTGELFF.

In its sample, this clonotype was seen a few times. The genes are TRBV20-1 and TRBJ2-7; TRBD1 aligns across 7 bases. The J call may be in error: the DNA end matches TRBJ2-5 better. This CDR3 contains 14 residues. The germline V gene has CDR1 DFQATT and CDR2 SNEGSKA (reference sequence). DNA for the CDR3: TGCAGTGCTAGAGATAAGCAGGGGGTGGAGACCCAGTACTTC. Protein sequence: CSARDKQGVETQYF.

This sequence joins TRBV27 and TRBJ1-2, with D possibly being TRBD1 (6 bases). The germline gives CDR1 MNHEY, CDR2 SMNVEV (reference sequence). V was cut by 3 bases and J by 7 bases, with 15 bases left in between. The CDR3 runs to 14 residues. The CDR3 sequence: CASSFARGGVGYTF. The DNA for the CDR3 is TGTGCCAGCAGTTTCGCCAGGGGAGGAGTTGGCTACACCTTC.

This chain joins TRBV6-1 and TRBJ2-1; D remains unclear. The V end lost 4 bases, the J end lost 6 bases, and 7 bases lay between the germline ends. The CDR3 length is 12 residues. In germline, CDR1 is MNHNS, CDR2 SASEGT. The CDR3 loop reads CASSVSFNEQFF. The CDR3 DNA is TGTGCCAGCAGTGTGTCGTTCAATGAGCAGTTCTTC.

The CDR3: CASSRILDEQYF. In DNA form, the CDR3 reads TGTGCCAGCAGCCGCATCCTAGACGAGCAGTACTTC. The chain couples TRBV6-6 to TRBJ2-7, with D uncertain. Between the trimmed V and J ends, which lost 6 bases and 5 bases, there was a span of 11 bases. The germline V gene encodes CDR1 MNHNY and CDR2 SVGAGI (reference sequence). The CDR3 contains 12 residues.

The chain recombines TRBV29-1 with TRBJ2-4; 7 nucleotides match TRBD1. The end of the DNA aligns better with TRBJ2-7, so the J call may be wrong. The CDR3 is made up of 15 amino acids. Germline CDR1 reads SQVTM; CDR2 reads ANQGSEA. Written as DNA, the CDR3 is TGCAGCGTTGCCGCGACAGGGTGGAGTTCCTACGAGCAGTACTTC. Protein sequence: CSVAATGWSSYEQYF.